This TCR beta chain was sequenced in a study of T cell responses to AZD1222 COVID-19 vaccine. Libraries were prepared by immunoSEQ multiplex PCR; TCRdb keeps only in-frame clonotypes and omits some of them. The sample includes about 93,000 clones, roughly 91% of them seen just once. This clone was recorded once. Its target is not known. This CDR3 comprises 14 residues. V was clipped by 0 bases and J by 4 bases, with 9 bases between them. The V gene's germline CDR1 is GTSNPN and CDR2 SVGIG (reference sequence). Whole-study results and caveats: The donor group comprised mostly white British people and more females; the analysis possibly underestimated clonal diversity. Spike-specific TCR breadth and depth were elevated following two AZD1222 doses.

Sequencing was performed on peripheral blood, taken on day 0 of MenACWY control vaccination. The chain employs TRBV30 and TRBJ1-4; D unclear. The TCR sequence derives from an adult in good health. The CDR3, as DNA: TGTGCCTGGAGTGTACAAGGGCATAATGAAAAACTGTTTTTT. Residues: CAWSVQGHNEKLFF. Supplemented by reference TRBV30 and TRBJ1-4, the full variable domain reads SQTIHQWPATLVQPVGSPLSLECTVEGTSNPNLYWYRQAAGRGLQLLFYSVGIGQISSEVPQNLSASRPQDRQFILSSKKLLLSDSGFYLCAWSVQGHNEKLFFGSGTQLSVL.